This T cell receptor beta chain emerged from a study of OX40 agonist ivuxolimab in advanced cancers. In the study overall: Of mixed ages from roughly 23 to 80 and averaging approximately 60 years, the group was over 80% male.

Blood samples were obtained at baseline, cycle 4 day 1, and cycle 7 day 1. As regards this clone: Its specificity is not known.

TCRdb's table, derived via immunoSEQ multiplex PCR, lists solely in-frame clones and lacks some. The sample consists of about 76,000 clones, around 82% of them appearing once. Points from the study as a whole: On average, a greater number of expanded clones characterised CD8+ T cells relative to CD4+.

The CDR3 extends over 14 amino acids. Trimming removed 4 bases from V and 6 bases from J; junction bases left unmatched: 4. The germline gives CDR1 SGHNT, CDR2 YENEEA. The genes are TRBV11-3 and TRBJ2-4, with 9 nucleotides matching TRBD1. The TCR was taken from an adult with an advanced solid tumor such as melanoma, head and neck, liver or kidney cancer. The sequenced sample was CD4+ or CD8+ T cells sorted from blood, obtained in a trial of the OX40 agonist ivuxolimab. The CDR3 DNA follows: TGTGCCAGCAGCTCCGGGACAGGGAGAAACATTCAGTACTTC. This sequence encodes CASSSGTGRNIQYF.